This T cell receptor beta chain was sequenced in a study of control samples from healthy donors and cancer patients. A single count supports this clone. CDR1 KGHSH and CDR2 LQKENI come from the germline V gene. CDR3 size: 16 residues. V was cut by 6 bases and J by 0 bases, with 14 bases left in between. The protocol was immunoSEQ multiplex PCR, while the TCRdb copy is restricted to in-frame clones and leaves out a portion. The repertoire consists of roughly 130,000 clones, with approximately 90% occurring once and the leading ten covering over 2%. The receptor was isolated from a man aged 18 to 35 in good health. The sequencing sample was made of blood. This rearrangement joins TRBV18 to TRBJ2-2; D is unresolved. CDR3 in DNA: TGTGCCAGCTCTACCCCTGACGGCGCGAACACCGGGGAGCTGTTTTTT. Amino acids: CASSTPDGANTGELFF.